This TCR beta chain is from a study of response to subunit inactivated influenza vaccine. Via MiXCR, TCRdb re-called the RT-PCR reads, giving one row per CDR3 protein. The data contain approximately 530,000 distinct CDR3 sequences, less than 8% of them singletons. Notes on the study in general: Few new T cells, the authors suggested, are recruited by each seasonal influenza vaccination.

The CDR3 is made up of 14 amino acids. Germline CDR1 is SGDLS and CDR2 is YYNGEE. V shed 0 bases and J shed 3 bases, with 10 bases lying between them. About this clonotype itself: Its target is unknown.

The chain has TRBV9 and TRBJ2-7; D call uncertain. This sequence originates from a man between 50 and 69 years old who received an inactivated influenza vaccine. The input for sequencing was PBMCs from blood, taken less than 30 months after vaccination. CDR3 coding DNA: TGTGCCAGCAGCGTAGGTAGTGGCAGCTACGAGCAGTACTTC. This sequence encodes CASSVGSGSYEQYF.